This is a list of T cell receptor beta chains from one sample in a study of T cell responses to AZD1222 COVID-19 vaccine. Assay used: immunoSEQ multiplex PCR; TCRdb lists only in-frame clones, some missing. Among fewer than 150,000 clones, around 92% were seen once, and the ten largest hold 14%. The input for sequencing was peripheral blood, taken on day 0 of AZD1222 vaccination. Receptors were obtained from an adult in good health. CDR3s include the opening cysteine and the closing phenylalanine or tryptophan. A D gene is named only where the DNA matches it firmly. Clone sizes are given selectively: once, few, many, or a class where the clone is expanded.

CASSTSRQDLSGANVLTF	TGTGCCAGCAGCACATCCAGACAGGATCTCTCTGGGGCCAACGTCCTGACTTTC	TRBV7-9	TRBJ2-6	once	-
CASSLEGSENTQYF	TGCGCCAGCAGCTTGGAAGGGAGCGAAAATACGCAGTATTTT	TRBV5-1	TRBJ2-3	-	-
CASSIGASGADTQYF	TGTGCCAGTAGTATAGGAGCTAGCGGGGCGGATACGCAGTATTTT	TRBV19	TRBJ2-3	-	TRBD2
CASSLTGLVGTEAFF	TGTGCCAGTAGTCTGACAGGGTTGGTTGGCACTGAAGCTTTCTTT	TRBV19	TRBJ1-1	-	TRBD1
CAISPTGPLIQPQHF	TGTGCCATCAGCCCCACAGGGCCGCTGATTCAGCCCCAGCATTTT	TRBV10-3	TRBJ1-5	-	-
CASSRGQGALGNTEAFF	TGTGCCAGCAGCCGCGGACAGGGGGCATTGGGGAACACTGAAGCTTTCTTT	TRBV13	TRBJ1-1	-	TRBD1
CASKGYRGLDEQYF	TGTGCCAGCAAGGGTTACAGGGGGTTGGACGAGCAGTACTTC	TRBV7-4	TRBJ2-7	-	TRBD1
CASSLFWGNYGYTF	TGTGCCAGCAGTTTATTTTGGGGTAACTATGGCTACACCTTC	TRBV28	TRBJ1-2	-	-
CASSILAGGRETQYF	TGTGCCAGTAGTATTTTAGCGGGGGGGCGGGAGACCCAGTACTTC	TRBV19	TRBJ2-5	once	TRBD2
CASSPMTSAYEQYF	TGTGCCAGCAGCCCTATGACTAGTGCCTACGAGCAGTACTTC	TRBV7-2	TRBJ2-7	-	-
CASSQDLGQKTSGNTIYF	TGCGCCAGCAGCCAAGATCTTGGACAGAAGACCTCTGGAAACACCATATATTTT	TRBV4-3	TRBJ1-3	-	-
CASSPQESPEAFF	TGTGCCAGCTCACCACAAGAATCACCAGAAGCTTTCTTT	TRBV18	TRBJ1-1	-	-
CASRSTEFAEAFF	TGTGCCAGCAGGTCGACTGAATTCGCTGAAGCTTTCTTT	TRBV12-3/TRBV12-4	TRBJ1-1	-	-
CASSLRVPSYEQYF	TGTGCCAGCAGTTTAAGGGTCCCCTCCTACGAGCAGTACTTC	TRBV27	TRBJ2-7	once	-
CASSPPWSTEAFF	TGTGCCAGCAGCCCCCCATGGAGCACTGAAGCTTTCTTT	TRBV7-9	TRBJ1-1	-	-
CASSPSVQERETQYF	TGTGCCAGCAGCCCCTCGGTTCAGGAGAGGGAGACCCAGTACTTC	TRBV3-1/TRBV3-2	TRBJ2-5	-	-
CASDRGQNQPQHF	TGTGCCAGTGATAGGGGACAAAATCAGCCCCAGCATTTT	TRBV19	TRBJ1-5	-	-
CASRGTGGESGYTF	TGTGCCAGTAGGGGGACAGGGGGCGAGAGTGGCTACACCTTC	TRBV19	TRBJ1-2	-	TRBD1
CASSYGGMNTEAFF	TGTGCCAGCAGTTACGGTGGCATGAACACTGAAGCTTTCTTT	TRBV6-2/TRBV6-3	TRBJ1-1	-	-
CASSLGDGGEAFF	TGTGCCAGCAGCTTAGGAGACGGCGGTGAAGCTTTCTTT	TRBV7-8	TRBJ1-1	-	-
CASMGRVGTEAFF	TGTGCCAGCATGGGCAGGGTAGGGACTGAAGCTTTCTTT	TRBV27	TRBJ1-1	once	-
CASTSGDTDTQYF	TGTGCCAGCACTAGCGGGGACACAGATACGCAGTATTTT	TRBV27	TRBJ2-3	-	TRBD2
CASSQAAAYEQYF	TGTGCCAGCAGCCAAGCGGCTGCCTACGAGCAGTACTTC	TRBV3-1/TRBV3-2	TRBJ2-7	-	-
CASSLGGVETQYF	TGTGCCAGCAGCTTAGGTGGGGTGGAGACCCAGTACTTC	TRBV11-2	TRBJ2-5	-	-
CASRGHNDDSLNYGYTF	TGTGCCAGCAGAGGACATAATGACGACTCCCTGAACTATGGCTACACCTTC	TRBV2	TRBJ1-2	few	-
CASSYRGLAGNTIYF	TGTGCCAGCAGTTACAGGGGTCTAGCTGGAAACACCATATATTTT	TRBV6-5	TRBJ1-3	-	-
CASSLGQGNEKLFF	TGTGCCAGCAGCCTGGGACAGGGTAATGAAAAACTGTTTTTT	TRBV7-9	TRBJ1-4	-	TRBD1
CASSYSGPYNSPLHF	TGTGCCAGCAGTTACTCAGGTCCCTATAATTCACCCCTCCACTTT	TRBV6-5	TRBJ1-6	-	-
CASSLGTSIKEKLFF	TGCGCCAGCAGCTTGGGGACCTCCATAAAGGAAAAACTGTTTTTT	TRBV5-1	TRBJ1-4	-	-
CASSLEGLARSSYNEQFF	TGCGCCAGCAGCTTGGAGGGACTAGCCCGGAGCTCCTACAATGAGCAGTTCTTC	TRBV5-1	TRBJ2-1	-	TRBD2
CARAATVYYTEAFF	TGTGCCAGGGCAGCGACAGTCTATTACACTGAAGCTTTCTTT	TRBV2	TRBJ1-1	-	-
CASSDSEGTQYF	TGTGCCAGCAGTGACTCGGAGGGTACGCAGTATTTT	TRBV6-4	TRBJ2-3	-	-
CASRTGTGLFQPQHF	TGTGCCAGCAGAACCGGGACAGGGTTGTTTCAGCCCCAGCATTTT	TRBV28	TRBJ1-5	-	TRBD1
CASSFFTGRDEQFF	TGTGCCAGCAGTTTTTTCACGGGGAGAGATGAGCAGTTCTTC	TRBV6-2/TRBV6-3	TRBJ2-1	-	-
CASSPFISGANVLTF	TGTGCCAGCAGCCCCTTCATCTCTGGGGCCAACGTCCTGACTTTC	TRBV7-9	TRBJ2-6	-	-
CASSTEGQGANQPQHF	TGTGCCAGCAGCACCGAGGGACAGGGGGCCAATCAGCCCCAGCATTTT	TRBV2	TRBJ1-5	-	TRBD1
CASSRQGNTEAFF	TGTGCCAGCAGCCGACAGGGTAACACTGAAGCTTTCTTT	TRBV7-2	TRBJ1-1	-	TRBD1
CASIKPGVTYEQYF	TGTGCCAGCATCAAGCCGGGGGTTACCTACGAGCAGTACTTC	TRBV28	TRBJ2-7	-	-
CASSLAGDYEQYF	TGTGCCAGCAGCTTAGCAGGGGACTACGAGCAGTACTTC	TRBV13	TRBJ2-7	-	-
CASSQGAPNQPQHF	TGTGCCAGCAGCCAGGGGGCCCCCAATCAGCCCCAGCATTTT	TRBV3-1/TRBV3-2	TRBJ1-5	-	-
CASSSGTPTEAFF	TGCGCCAGCAGCTCCGGGACGCCCACTGAAGCTTTCTTT	TRBV5-1	TRBJ1-1	-	-
CASSPPSGRFGRDTIYF	TGTGCCAGCAGCCCTCCGTCAGGAAGGTTTGGGAGGGACACCATATATTTT	TRBV11-2	TRBJ1-3	-	-
CASSYRTGDYYGYTF	TGTGCCAGCAGTTACCGGACAGGGGACTACTATGGCTACACCTTC	TRBV6-5	TRBJ1-2	-	TRBD1
CASSLMGTNTEAFF	TGTGCCAGCAGTTTGATGGGGACGAACACTGAAGCTTTCTTT	TRBV27	TRBJ1-1	-	-
CASSQEGQVLGYNEQFF	TGCGCCAGCAGCCAAGAGGGACAGGTCCTGGGCTACAATGAGCAGTTCTTC	TRBV4-3	TRBJ2-1	-	TRBD1
CASSDAGRWTGELFF	TGTGCCAGCAGTGATGCCGGCAGGTGGACCGGGGAGCTGTTTTTT	TRBV25-1	TRBJ2-2	-	-
CASSQGQGGSPLHF	TGCGCCAGCAGCCAAGGGCAGGGTGGTTCACCCCTCCACTTT	TRBV4-1	TRBJ1-6	-	-
CASSTGFGNTIYF	TGTGCCAGTAGTACAGGGTTCGGAAACACCATATATTTT	TRBV19	TRBJ1-3	-	-
CASSLDTSGSEQYF	TGCGCCAGCAGCTTGGACACTAGCGGGAGCGAGCAGTACTTC	TRBV5-1	TRBJ2-7	-	TRBD2
CASSQTGQGAGSYYGYTF	TGTGCCAGCTCCCAAACGGGTCAGGGGGCCGGTTCCTACTATGGCTACACCTTC	TRBV18	TRBJ1-2	-	TRBD1
CASSHLMAGTGWPHNEQFF	TGTGCCAGCAGCCATCTAATGGCCGGGACAGGGTGGCCCCACAATGAGCAGTTCTTC	TRBV3-1/TRBV3-2	TRBJ2-1	-	TRBD1